The 13 T cell receptor beta chains below all came from one sample that was sequenced in a study of blood T cells in healthy people across ages. Together with a sample-barcoded 5' primer, a J-beta primer mix was included in a second PCR lasting about 6 to 12 cycles. TCRdb redid the calling of the 5' RACE reads with MiXCR, one entry per CDR3 protein. The sample lists some 1.4 million distinct CDR3 sequences, approximately 42% occurring once. Material: blood. These TCRs come from a young woman in good health.

Remarks on this clonotype: It may be a read error: a sequence one base away is much more abundant. This sequence joins TRBV11-3 and TRBJ2-4; 9 bases are a match to TRBD1. Judging by the DNA end, TRBJ2-7 fits better; the J call may be wrong. This CDR3 contains 13 residues. CDR1 and CDR2 from the germline V gene are SGHNT and YENEEA. In DNA form, the CDR3 reads TGTGCCAGCATCTTAGGGACAGGGAACGAGCAGTACTTC. Protein: CASILGTGNEQYF.

V usage is TRBV28 and J usage is TRBJ2-1; 7 bases agree with TRBD1. The CDR3 totals 15 residues. Trimming removed 10 bases from V and 6 bases from J; junction bases left unmatched: 15. CDR1 is MDHEN, CDR2 SYDVKM, per germline. CDR3: CATKTGALLGNEQFF. The CDR3 region has the DNA TGTGCCACCAAAACAGGGGCCCTCCTTGGCAATGAGCAGTTCTTC.

V gene TRBV18 combines with J gene TRBJ2-5; 12 bases fit TRBD2. TRBJ2-7 matches the DNA end more closely, so the J call is doubtful. The V gene's germline CDR1 is KGHSH and CDR2 LQKENI. The CDR3 runs 16 residues. The CDR3 bases are TGTGCCAGCTCACCCCAGGGACTAGCGGGCTCGTACGAGCAGTACTTC. It is translated as CASSPQGLAGSYEQYF.

This chain uses TRBV6-5 with TRBJ2-1, with D unclear. This CDR3 comprises 14 residues. Trimming took off 5 bases at V and 4 bases at J, with 12 bases between the two ends. Looked up from germline, CDR1 is MNHEY and CDR2 is SVGAGI. CDR3 bases: TGTGCCAGCAGTCGCCCGGACGGTTACAATGAGCAGTTCTTC. It is translated as CASSRPDGYNEQFF.

This clonotype was recorded once. CDR3 region: CASSPTWGGQETQYF. The CDR3 DNA follows: TGCGCCAGCAGCCCAACTTGGGGGGGCCAGGAGACCCAGTACTTC. The genes are TRBV5-1 and TRBJ2-5; perhaps TRBD2 as D (7 bases). V was trimmed by 4 bases and J by 5 bases, leaving 18 bases between them. CDR3 length equals 15 residues. CDR1 SGHRS and CDR2 YFSETQ come from the germline V gene. The entire variable domain, with the rest obtained from reference TRBV5-1 and TRBJ2-5, is as follows: KAGVTQTPRYLIKTRGQQVTLSCSPISGHRSVSWYQQTPGQGLQFLFEYFSETQRNKGNFPGRFSGRQFSNSRSEMNVSTLELGDSALYLCASSPTWGGQETQYFGPGTRLLVL.

In this sample, this clonotype turned up a few times. J is TRBJ2-7 and V is TRBV15, with TRBD1 identical over 8 bases. V lost 1 base to trimming and J lost 5 bases; unmatched junction nucleotides: 4. Germline assignment: CDR1 LNHNV and CDR2 YYDKDF (reference sequence). This CDR3 has 14 residues. The chain's CDR3 is CATSRVGTGNEQYF. DNA of the CDR3: TGTGCCACCAGCAGAGTCGGGACAGGTAACGAGCAGTACTTC.

The chain couples TRBV28 to TRBJ2-4, with a possible D match to TRBD1 (6 bases). Near its end, the DNA agrees better with TRBJ2-7, so the J call may be wrong. The CDR3 loop spans 15 amino acids. Looked up from germline, CDR1 is MDHEN and CDR2 is SYDVKM. The CDR3 is CASTLRGQPNYEQYF. CDR3 in DNA: TGTGCCAGCACTCTGAGGGGACAACCCAATTACGAGCAGTACTTC.

The chain combines TRBV29-1 with TRBJ2-1; TRBD1 matches at 8 bases. The V gene end was trimmed by 3 bases and the J gene end by 13 bases; junction bases not matched to a gene: 17. CDR3 length equals 15 residues. Germline CDR1 and CDR2: SQVTM and ANQGSEA. The CDR3 DNA reads TGCAGCGTTGATGGACTATCGACAGGGGAAGGGACCCAGTTCTTC. Amino acids: CSVDGLSTGEGTQFF.

The table lists this clonotype with many counts. The CDR3 region has the DNA TGCGCCAGCAGCCTTCGAACTAGCGGGGGCTCCTACGAGCAGTACTTC. It specifies CASSLRTSGGSYEQYF. The genes are TRBV5-1 and TRBJ2-7, with 11 bases fitting TRBD2. Unmatched junction bases numbered 6, after V lost 4 bases and J lost 0 bases. The CDR3 spans 16 residues. Germline CDR1 SGHRS, CDR2 YFSETQ.

This clonotype was counted between two and nine times. CDR3 in amino acids: CASSATRDRSYEQYF. CDR3 in DNA: TGTGCCAGCAGTGCCACCCGGGACAGGAGCTACGAGCAGTACTTC. The chain joins TRBV2 to TRBJ2-7, with TRBD1 matching 8 bases. The CDR3 consists of 15 residues. V lost 4 bases, J lost 3 bases, and 8 bases stayed unmatched. CDR1 is SNHLY and CDR2 is FYNNEI in the germline V gene.

This sequence joins TRBV2 and TRBJ2-5; 9 bases are shared with TRBD2. The germline V gene has CDR1 SNHLY and CDR2 FYNNEI. CDR3 length: 15 amino acids. With 5 bases clipped from V and 11 bases from J, the junction kept 15 bases outside the gene matches. The chain's CDR3 is CASSPWAGGLNEQYF. The CDR3 nucleotides are TGTGCCAGCAGTCCTTGGGCGGGGGGGCTGAATGAGCAGTACTTC.

The rearrangement uses TRBV9 and TRBJ2-3; D is uncertain. Trimming took off 0 bases at V and 6 bases at J, with 8 bases between the two ends. From germline, CDR1 is SGDLS and CDR2 YYNGEE. The CDR3 runs to 13 residues. The CDR3 DNA follows: TGTGCCAGCAGCGTAGACTACGACGATACGCAGTATTTT. As protein: CASSVDYDDTQYF. Filled out from reference TRBV9 and TRBJ2-3, the complete variable domain reads DSGVTQTPKHLITATGQRVTLRCSPRSGDLSVYWYQQSLDQGLQFLIQYYNGEERAKGNILERFSAQQFPDLHSELNLSSLELGDSALYFCASSVDYDDTQYFGPGTRLTVL.

This clonotype has a handful of counts. CDR3 loop: CSARGYGANVLTF. DNA of the CDR3: TGCAGTGCGAGGGGTTATGGGGCCAACGTCCTGACTTTC. This chain joins TRBV20-1 and TRBJ2-6; D could derive from TRBD1 or TRBD2 (5 bases each). The CDR3 contains 13 residues. V lost 6 bases, J lost 3 bases, and 9 bases lay in between. From germline, CDR1 is DFQATT and CDR2 SNEGSKA (reference sequence).